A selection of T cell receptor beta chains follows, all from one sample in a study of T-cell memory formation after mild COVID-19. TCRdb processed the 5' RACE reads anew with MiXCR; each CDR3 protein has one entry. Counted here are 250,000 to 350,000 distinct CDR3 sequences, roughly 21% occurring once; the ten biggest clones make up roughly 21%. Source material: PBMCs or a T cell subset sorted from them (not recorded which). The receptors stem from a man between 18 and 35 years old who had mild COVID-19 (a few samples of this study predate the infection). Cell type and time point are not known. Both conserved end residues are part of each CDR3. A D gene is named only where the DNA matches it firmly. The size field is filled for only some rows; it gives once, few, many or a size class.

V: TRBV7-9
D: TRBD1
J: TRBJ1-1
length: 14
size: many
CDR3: CASSLGDRNTEAFF
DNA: TGTGCCAGCAGCTTGGGGGACAGGAACACTGAAGCTTTCTTT

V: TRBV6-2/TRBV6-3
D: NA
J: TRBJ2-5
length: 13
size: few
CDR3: CASRKGTQGTQYF
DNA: TGTGCCAGCAGGAAGGGGACGCAGGGGACCCAGTACTTC

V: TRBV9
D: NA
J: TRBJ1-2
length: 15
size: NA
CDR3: CASSESPTGGYGYTF
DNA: TGTGCCAGCAGCGAATCCCCGACAGGCGGCTATGGCTACACCTTC

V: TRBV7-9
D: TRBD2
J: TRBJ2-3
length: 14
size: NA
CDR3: CASSATSGLDTQYF
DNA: TGTGCCAGCAGCGCGACTAGCGGCTTGGATACGCAGTATTTT

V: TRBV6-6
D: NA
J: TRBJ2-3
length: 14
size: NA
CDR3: CASRRRGATDTQYF
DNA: TGTGCCAGCAGACGACGGGGGGCAACAGATACGCAGTATTTT

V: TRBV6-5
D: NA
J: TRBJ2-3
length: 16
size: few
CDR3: CASSPHGRPSTDTQYF
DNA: TGTGCCAGCAGTCCGCATGGGAGACCTAGCACAGATACGCAGTATTTT

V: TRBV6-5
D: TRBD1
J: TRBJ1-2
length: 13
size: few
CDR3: CASSSGQNYGYTF
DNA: TGTGCCAGCAGCTCGGGACAGAACTATGGCTACACCTTC

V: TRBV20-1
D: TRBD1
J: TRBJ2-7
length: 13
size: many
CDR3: CSARTGQGNEQYF
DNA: TGCAGTGCTAGAACGGGACAGGGGAACGAGCAGTACTTC

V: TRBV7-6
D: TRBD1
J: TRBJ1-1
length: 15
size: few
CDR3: CASSLETGGLTEAFF
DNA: TGTGCCAGCAGCTTAGAAACAGGGGGCTTAACTGAAGCTTTCTTT

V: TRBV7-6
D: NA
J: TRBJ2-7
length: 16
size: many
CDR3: CASSLVGTDDLRGQYF
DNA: TGTGCCAGCAGCTTAGTGGGGACGGACGATCTACGAGGGCAGTACTTC

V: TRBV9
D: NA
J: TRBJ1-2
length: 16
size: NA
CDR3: CASSPTSRTLNYGYTF
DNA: TGTGCCAGCAGCCCGACCAGCCGAACCCTAAACTATGGCTACACCTTC

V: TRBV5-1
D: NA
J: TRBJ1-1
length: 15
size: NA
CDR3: CASSLAGGDNTEAFF
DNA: TGCGCCAGCAGCTTGGCCGGGGGTGACAACACTGAAGCTTTCTTT

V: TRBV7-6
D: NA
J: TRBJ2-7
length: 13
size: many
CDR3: CASSSYRDYEQYF
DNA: TGTGCCAGCAGCTCATACAGGGACTACGAGCAGTACTTC

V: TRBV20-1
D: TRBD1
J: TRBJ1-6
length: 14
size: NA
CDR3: CSARDQGANSPLHF
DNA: TGCAGTGCTAGAGATCAGGGGGCAAATTCACCCCTCCACTTT

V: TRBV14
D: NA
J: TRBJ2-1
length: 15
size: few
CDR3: CASSQGVFSYNEQFF
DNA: TGTGCCAGCAGCCAAGGCGTCTTCTCCTACAATGAGCAGTTCTTC

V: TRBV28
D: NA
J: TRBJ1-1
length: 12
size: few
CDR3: CASSLGTGKAFF
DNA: TGTGCCAGCAGTTTAGGGACGGGAAAGGCTTTCTTT

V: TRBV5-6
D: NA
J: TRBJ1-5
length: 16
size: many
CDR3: CASSTGPMDDNQPQHF
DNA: TGTGCCAGCAGCACGGGACCCATGGATGACAATCAGCCCCAGCATTTT

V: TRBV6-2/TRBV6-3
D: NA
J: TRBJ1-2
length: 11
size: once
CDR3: CASSWAYGYTF
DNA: TGTGCCAGCAGTTGGGCCTATGGCTACACCTTC

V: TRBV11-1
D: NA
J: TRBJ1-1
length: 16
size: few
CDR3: CASSSGNRDMNTEAFF
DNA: TGTGCCAGCAGTTCAGGGAACAGGGACATGAACACTGAAGCTTTCTTT

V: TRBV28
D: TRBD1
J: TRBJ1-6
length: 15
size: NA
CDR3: CASREDRGFDSPLHF
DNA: TGTGCCAGCAGAGAGGACAGGGGTTTTGATTCACCCCTCCACTTT

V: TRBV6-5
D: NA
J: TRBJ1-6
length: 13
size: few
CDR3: CASSYLTGSPLHF
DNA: TGTGCCAGCAGTTACTTAACGGGTTCACCCCTCCACTTT

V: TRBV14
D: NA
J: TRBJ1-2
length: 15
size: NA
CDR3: CASSQEPYPTHGYTF
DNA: TGTGCCAGCAGCCAAGAGCCGTACCCAACGCATGGCTACACCTTC

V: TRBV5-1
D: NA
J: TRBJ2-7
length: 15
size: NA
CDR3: CASSLDPGTAYEQYF
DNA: TGCGCCAGCAGCTTGGACCCCGGGACGGCGTACGAGCAGTACTTC

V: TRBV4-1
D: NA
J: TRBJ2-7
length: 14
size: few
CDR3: CASSPRDPTYEQYF
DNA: TGCGCCAGCAGCCCCCGGGACCCAACCTACGAGCAGTACTTC

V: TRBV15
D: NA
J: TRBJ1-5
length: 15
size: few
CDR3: CATSREARSNQPQHF
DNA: TGTGCCACCAGCAGAGAAGCCCGGAGCAATCAGCCCCAGCATTTT

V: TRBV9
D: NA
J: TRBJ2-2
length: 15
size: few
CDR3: CASSTTGQYTGELFF
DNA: TGTGCCAGCAGCACAACAGGTCAATACACCGGGGAGCTGTTTTTT

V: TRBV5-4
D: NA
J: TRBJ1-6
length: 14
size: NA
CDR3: CASSMRGGTTPLHF
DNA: TGTGCCAGCAGCATGAGGGGGGGAACGACGCCCCTCCACTTT

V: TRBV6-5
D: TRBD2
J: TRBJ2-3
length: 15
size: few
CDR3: CASNGLAGVTDTQYF
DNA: TGTGCCAGCAACGGACTAGCGGGGGTCACAGATACGCAGTATTTT

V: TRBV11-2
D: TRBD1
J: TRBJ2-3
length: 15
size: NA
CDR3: CASSLDRGRTDTQYF
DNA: TGTGCCAGCAGCCTAGACAGGGGGCGAACAGATACGCAGTATTTT

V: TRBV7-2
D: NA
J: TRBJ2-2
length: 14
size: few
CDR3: CASSRSGNTGELFF
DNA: TGTGCCAGCAGCCGGAGCGGGAACACCGGGGAGCTGTTTTTT

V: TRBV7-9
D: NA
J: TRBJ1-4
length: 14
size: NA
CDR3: CASSSWDGSEKLFF
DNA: TGTGCCAGCAGCTCCTGGGACGGATCAGAAAAACTGTTTTTT

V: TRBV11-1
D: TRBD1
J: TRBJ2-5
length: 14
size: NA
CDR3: CASSSRRQGETQYF
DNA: TGTGCCAGCAGCTCTAGACGACAGGGGGAGACCCAGTACTTC

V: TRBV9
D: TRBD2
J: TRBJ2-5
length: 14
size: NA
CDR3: CASSATSGGETQYF
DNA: TGTGCCAGCAGCGCTACTAGCGGGGGGGAGACCCAGTACTTC

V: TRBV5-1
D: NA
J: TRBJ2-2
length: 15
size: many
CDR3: CASSLSYGGTGELFF
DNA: TGCGCCAGCAGCTTGTCCTACGGGGGCACCGGGGAGCTGTTTTTT

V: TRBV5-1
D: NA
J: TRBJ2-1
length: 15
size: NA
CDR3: CASSLEGDSYNEQFF
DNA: TGCGCCAGCAGCTTGGAGGGGGACTCCTACAATGAGCAGTTCTTC

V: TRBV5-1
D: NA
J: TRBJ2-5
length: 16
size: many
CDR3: CASSLVSRKGQETQYF
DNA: TGCGCCAGCAGCTTGGTATCCAGAAAGGGACAAGAGACCCAGTACTTC

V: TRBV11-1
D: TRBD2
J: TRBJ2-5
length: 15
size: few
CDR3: CASSLGTSVRETQYF
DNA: TGTGCCAGCAGCCTCGGGACTAGCGTACGGGAGACCCAGTACTTC

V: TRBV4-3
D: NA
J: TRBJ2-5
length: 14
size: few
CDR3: CASSQAQRQETQYF
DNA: TGCGCCAGCAGCCAAGCCCAGAGACAAGAGACCCAGTACTTC

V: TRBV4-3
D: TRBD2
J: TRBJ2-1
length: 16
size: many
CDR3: CASSQRRGISHNEQFF
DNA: TGCGCCAGCAGCCAGAGGCGGGGGATATCCCACAATGAGCAGTTCTTC

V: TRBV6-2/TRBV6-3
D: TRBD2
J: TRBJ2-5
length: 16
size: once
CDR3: CASSPYSAGGQETQYF
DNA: TGTGCCAGCAGTCCCTATTCTGCGGGGGGACAAGAGACCCAGTACTTC

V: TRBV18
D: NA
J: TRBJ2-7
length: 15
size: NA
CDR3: CASSPQGIPGYEQYF
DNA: TGTGCCAGCTCACCACAGGGAATCCCCGGCTACGAGCAGTACTTC

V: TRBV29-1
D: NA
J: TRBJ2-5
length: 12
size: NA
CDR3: CSVRSSKETQYF
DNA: TGCAGCGTTCGAAGTTCCAAGGAGACCCAGTACTTC

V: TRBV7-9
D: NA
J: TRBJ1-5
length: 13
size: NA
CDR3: CASSRWRNQPQHF
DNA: TGTGCCAGCAGTAGATGGAGGAATCAGCCCCAGCATTTT

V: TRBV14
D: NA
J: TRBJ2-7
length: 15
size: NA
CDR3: CASSQDESDSWEQYF
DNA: TGTGCCAGCAGCCAAGATGAGTCCGACTCCTGGGAGCAGTACTTC

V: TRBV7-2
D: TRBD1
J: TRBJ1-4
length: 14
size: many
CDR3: CASSFWQGDEKLFF
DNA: TGTGCCAGCAGCTTTTGGCAGGGGGACGAAAAACTGTTTTTT